One sample yielded the 12 T cell receptor beta chains listed below, sequenced in a study of CD8+ T cells in alopecia areata. The treatment was: oral pan-JAK inhibitor, 5-10 mg twice daily. Following RNA extraction, reverse transcription yielded cDNA that acted as the sequencing template. The data were produced by immunoSEQ multiplex PCR, yet TCRdb's version contains in-frame clones alone and is incomplete. This table holds 200,000 to 250,000 clones, about 64% found once. The sample was CD4+ T cells sorted from blood, taken at week 4, from a patient treated with tofacitinib. The receptors come from a human donor with alopecia areata.

In its sample, this clone was seen once. V is TRBV14 and J is TRBJ2-5; the D gene is possibly TRBD1 (5 bases). V was cut by 3 bases and J by 5 bases, with 13 bases left in between. This CDR3 has 14 residues. Germline lookup yields CDR1 SGHDN and CDR2 FVKESK. The CDR3 DNA sequence: TGTGCCAGCAGCCATCCCGGCAGGGTGGAGACCCAGTACTTC. Its translation: CASSHPGRVETQYF.

The chain links TRBV4-3 to TRBJ2-2; D is perhaps TRBD1 (7 bases). V lost 0 bases to trimming and J lost 4 bases, with 12 bases between them. The CDR3 totals 16 residues. Germline V gives CDR1 LGHNA, CDR2 YSLEER. Written as DNA, the CDR3 is TGCGCCAGCAGCCAAGATCCCCAGGGGGGCACCGGGGAGCTGTTTTTT. As protein: CASSQDPQGGTGELFF.

This rearrangement joins TRBV27 to TRBJ1-6; D gene uncertain. CDR1 is MNHEY and CDR2 is SMNVEV in the germline V gene (reference sequence). The CDR3 has 13 amino acids. V was trimmed by 6 bases and J by 9 bases, leaving 12 bases between them. The CDR3 DNA is TGTGCCAGCAGCGGGGAGGTGGGTTCACCCCTCCACTTT. Its translation: CASSGEVGSPLHF.

This sequence joins TRBV11-2 and TRBJ2-7; 10 bases line up with TRBD2. CDR1 is SGHAT and CDR2 is FQNNGV in the germline V gene. This CDR3 region has 14 residues. J was trimmed by 1 base and V by 4 bases; bases with no gene match: 1. CDR3 sequence reads: CASSSLAGSYEQYF. The CDR3 DNA reads TGTGCCAGCAGCTCACTAGCGGGGTCCTACGAGCAGTACTTC. Looking up the rest from reference TRBV11-2 and TRBJ2-7 gives the full variable domain: EAGVAQSPRYKIIEKRQSVAFWCNPISGHATLYWYQQILGQGPKLLIQFQNNGVVDDSQLPKDRFSAERLKGVDSTLKIQPAKLEDSAVYLCASSSLAGSYEQYFGPGTRLTVT.

This clone was seen more than once but under ten times. Here the CDR3 reads CASSLLLAGGDTQYF. In nucleotides, the CDR3 is TGTGCCAGCAGCTTACTACTAGCGGGGGGTGATACGCAGTATTTT. The rearrangement uses TRBV7-2 and TRBJ2-3, with 12 bases fitting TRBD2. In germline, CDR1 is SGHTA, CDR2 FQGNSA. The V gene end was trimmed by 2 bases and the J gene end by 6 bases; junction bases not matched to a gene: 3. The CDR3 consists of 15 residues. The variable domain in full, with the rest retrieved from reference TRBV7-2 and TRBJ2-3, is GAGVSQSPSNKVTEKGKDVELRCDPISGHTALYWYRQSLGQGLEFLIYFQGNSAPDKSGLPSDRFSAERTGGSVSTLTIQRTQQEDSAVYLCASSLLLAGGDTQYFGPGTRLTVL.

J is TRBJ2-1 and V is TRBV5-1; 9 nucleotides agree with TRBD2. The CDR3 has 16 amino acids. Per the germline V gene, CDR1 is SGHRS and CDR2 is YFSETQ. The ends lost 0 bases at V and 4 bases at J; junction bases unmatched: 5. CDR3 region: CASSLVASGVYNEQFF. For the CDR3, the DNA is TGCGCCAGCAGCTTGGTGGCTAGCGGGGTGTACAATGAGCAGTTCTTC.

This clone was recorded a few times. The V call is TRBV29-1, the J call TRBJ2-3; 10 positions agree with TRBD2. The CDR3 is made up of 14 amino acids. Germline values: CDR1 SQVTM, CDR2 ANQGSEA. The V and J ends lost 7 bases and 4 bases, in that order; junction bases with no gene match: 8. The CDR3 bases are TGCAGCGCCAAACCAGCGGGGGGGCCAGATACGCAGTATTTT. Translating gives CSAKPAGGPDTQYF.

The chain carries TRBV25-1 and TRBJ1-6; D gene ambiguous. V was clipped by 1 base and J by 15 bases, with 7 bases between them. Germline V gene sequence: CDR1 MGHDK, CDR2 SYGVNS. CDR3 size: 11 residues. The CDR3 coding sequence is TGTGCCAGCAGTGAATTCGGTGTCCTCCACTTT. This codes for CASSEFGVLHF.

The rearrangement uses TRBV6-5 and TRBJ1-1; 7 bases line up with TRBD1. The CDR3 is 14 residues long. V dropped 7 bases and J dropped 5; count of bases not matched to a gene: 10. Germline assignment: CDR1 MNHEY and CDR2 SVGAGI. The CDR3 DNA is TGTGCCAGCACAAACCCACAGGGGCGGACTGAAGCTTTCTTT. Its translation: CASTNPQGRTEAFF.

This clone appeared once. Other DNA sequences in this sample translate to the same CDR3. This chain joins TRBV6-5 and TRBJ2-5; TRBD2 is a possible D gene (5 bases). The length of the CDR3 is 13 residues. Germline V gene data show CDR1 as MNHEY and CDR2 as SVGAGI. With 1 base removed from V and 4 bases from J, the gap between germline ends came to 7 bases. The CDR3 DNA is TGTGCCAGCAGTTACTACGGAGGAGAGACCCAGTACTTC. Protein sequence: CASSYYGGETQYF.

The chain has TRBV5-6 and TRBJ1-2; no definite D call. Germline V gives CDR1 SGHDT, CDR2 YYEEEE. The CDR3 extends over 17 amino acids. With 0 bases removed from V and 4 bases from J, the gap between germline ends came to 19 bases. The CDR3 spells CASSLASLEGAIYGYTF. CDR3 coding DNA: TGTGCCAGCAGCTTGGCCTCGTTGGAGGGAGCGATCTATGGCTACACCTTC.

V and J are TRBV4-3 and TRBJ2-3, with D possibly being TRBD1 or TRBD2 (7 bases each). The germline V gene has CDR1 LGHNA and CDR2 YSLEER. This CDR3 spans 17 amino acids. Between the trimmed V and J ends, which lost 3 bases and 1 base, there was a span of 17 bases. CDR3 loop: CASSQAGGGLRTDTQYF. Written as DNA, the CDR3 is TGCGCCAGCAGCCAGGCAGGGGGGGGCCTGCGCACAGATACGCAGTATTTT.